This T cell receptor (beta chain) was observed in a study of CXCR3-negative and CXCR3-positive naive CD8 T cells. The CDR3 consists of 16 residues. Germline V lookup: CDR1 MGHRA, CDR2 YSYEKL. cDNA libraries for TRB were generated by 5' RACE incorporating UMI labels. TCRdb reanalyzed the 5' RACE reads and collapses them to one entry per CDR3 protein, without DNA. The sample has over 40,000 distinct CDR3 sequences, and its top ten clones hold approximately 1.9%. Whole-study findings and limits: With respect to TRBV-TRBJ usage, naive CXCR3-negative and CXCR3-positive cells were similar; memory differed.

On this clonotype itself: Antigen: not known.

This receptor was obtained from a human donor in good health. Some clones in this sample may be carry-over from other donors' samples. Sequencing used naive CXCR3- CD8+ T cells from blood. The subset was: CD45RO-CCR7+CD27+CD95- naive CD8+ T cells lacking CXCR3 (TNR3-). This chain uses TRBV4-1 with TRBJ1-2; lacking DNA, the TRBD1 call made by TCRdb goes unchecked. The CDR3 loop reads CASSPESPVGVDGYTF.